This T cell receptor (beta chain) was sequenced in a study of blood T cell repertoires in COVID-19 (dated by TCRdb to about 2020). Study-wide context: Samples covering the acute and convalescent phases of COVID-19 were provided by collaborators in the United States, Italy and Spain. A freely available public database, intended as a resource for researchers studying the immune response to SARS-CoV-2, is where the repertoires were released. Samples were obtained from the ongoing ImmuneRACE study (first 160 participants) and from 1,254 subjects provided by 6 global collaborators. The dataset comprised deeply sampled blood TCRbeta repertoires from subjects exposed to, actively infected with, or recovered from COVID-19. The prospective study material was composed of cDNA or gDNA derived from T cells, B-cell-depleted T cells, or PBMCs. The sample metadata nearly always contained a de-identified subject ID, COVID-19 status, age in years and sex. Where HLA class I and class II types were available, the types were taken from metadata supplied by the sample provider, not from assay-based typing. Paper-wide results and their limitations: The quantity of clinical and demographic metadata differed by source and by participant and was supplied without curation.

Of note for this clone: This clone's antigen is unknown. Base quality data are lacking; no much larger clone is found one base away.

TCRbeta CDR3 regions were amplified from genomic DNA by means of the immunoSEQ Assay, a bias-controlled multiplex PCR. In the paper's pipeline: Nucleated cell counts per sample were estimated from amplification of reference gene primers within the assay. To quantify the absolute abundance of each unique TCRbeta CDR3 rearrangement, sequence reads were collapsed and filtered. For each sample, productive Simpson clonality was calculated as the square root of Simpson's diversity index across productive rearrangements. Entries here come from immuneACCESS through TCRdb and include only in-frame sequences with V and J called. Some clones fail to appear in such tables; in the studies checked, an unresolved V gene covers under half of the shortfall, and the cause of the remainder is unknown. V and J calls and clone size are given by that table; D and trimming were obtained from the DNA. In all, the sample holds tens of thousands of clones, and roughly 87% of those were seen once. The ten largest clones represent under 2% of the sample.

The collaborating institutions used their own protocols to collect whole blood in K2EDTA tubes. For TCRbeta analysis, collaborators shipped samples as frozen whole blood, isolated PBMCs, or DNA extracted from either of those sample types. The sequencing sample was made of peripheral blood. This receptor was taken from an older woman with acute or convalescent COVID-19.

The DNA sequence is given as TGCGCCAGCAGCCACGGCAGGGGAATGGACAGTGGCGATACGCAGTATTTT. It specifies CASSHGRGMDSGDTQYF. The chain is encoded by TRBV5-1 joined to TRBJ2-3; the D gene is perhaps TRBD1, on 6 matching bases. The germline V gene encodes CDR1 SGHRS and CDR2 YFSETQ. V drops 4 bases and J drops 6 bases, leaving 24 bases in between. The CDR3 measures 17 amino acids from cysteine to phenylalanine. Only the CDR3 DNA stays, 51 bases, in frame from base 1.